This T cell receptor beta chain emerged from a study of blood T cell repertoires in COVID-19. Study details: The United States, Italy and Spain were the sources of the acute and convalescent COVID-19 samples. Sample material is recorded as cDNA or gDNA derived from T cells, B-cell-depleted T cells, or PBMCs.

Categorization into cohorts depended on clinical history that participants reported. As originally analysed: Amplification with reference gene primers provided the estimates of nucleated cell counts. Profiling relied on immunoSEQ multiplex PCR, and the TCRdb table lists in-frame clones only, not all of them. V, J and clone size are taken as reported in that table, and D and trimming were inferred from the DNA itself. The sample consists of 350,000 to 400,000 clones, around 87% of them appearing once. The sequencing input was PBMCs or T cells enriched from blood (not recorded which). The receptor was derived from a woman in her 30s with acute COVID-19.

CDR3 residues: CATSDPGGYTSTDTQYF. The CDR3 coding sequence is TGTGCCACCAGTGACCCGGGGGGCTATACTAGCACAGATACGCAGTATTTT. The J gene is TRBJ2-3, the V gene TRBV24-1; D perhaps matches TRBD2 (7 bases). There are 17 residues in the CDR3. Looked up from germline, CDR1 is KGHDR and CDR2 is SFDVKD. Trimming took 4 bases from V and 0 from J, leaving 16 bases between them.